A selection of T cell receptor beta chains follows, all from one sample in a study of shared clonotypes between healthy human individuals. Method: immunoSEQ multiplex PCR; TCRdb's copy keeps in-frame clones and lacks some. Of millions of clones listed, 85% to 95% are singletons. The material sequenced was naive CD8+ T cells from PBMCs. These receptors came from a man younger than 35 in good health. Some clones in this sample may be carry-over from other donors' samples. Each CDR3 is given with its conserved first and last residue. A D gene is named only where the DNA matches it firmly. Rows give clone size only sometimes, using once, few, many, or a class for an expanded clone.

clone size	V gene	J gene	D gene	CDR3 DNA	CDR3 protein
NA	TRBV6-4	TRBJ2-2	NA	TGTGCCAGCAGCCTCGCTGTCGCCGGGGAGCTGTTTTTT	CASSLAVAGELFF
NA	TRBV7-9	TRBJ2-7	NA	TGTGCCAGCAGCTCGGCGGGCGAGCAGTACTTC	CASSSAGEQYF
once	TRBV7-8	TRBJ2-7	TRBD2	TGTGCCAGCAGCTTAAAGGCGGGAGGGTATACCGAGCAGTACTTC	CASSLKAGGYTEQYF
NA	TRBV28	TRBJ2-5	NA	TGTGCCAGCACCCATAAGGACGGTCAAGAGACCCAGTACTTC	CASTHKDGQETQYF
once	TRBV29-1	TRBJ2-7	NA	TGCAGCGTTGCCAACCCCGCGGTGGCCTACGAGCAGTACTTC	CSVANPAVAYEQYF
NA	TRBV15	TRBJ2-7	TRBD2	TGTGCCACCAGCAGAGATTTCAGCGGGAGGACCTACGAGCAGTACTTC	CATSRDFSGRTYEQYF
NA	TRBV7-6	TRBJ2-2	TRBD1	TGTGCCAGCAGCTTAAAGGAGTCGAGGGGGCGCGGGGAGCTGTTTTTT	CASSLKESRGRGELFF
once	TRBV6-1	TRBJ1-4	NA	TGTGCCAGCAGTGCCCCACGTTGGGGGACGCGCCGGGGAAATGAAAAACTGTTTTTT	CASSAPRWGTRRGNEKLFF
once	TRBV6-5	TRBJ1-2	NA	TGTGCCAGCAGTTACTGGACTGTAGGCTATGGCTACACCTTC	CASSYWTVGYGYTF
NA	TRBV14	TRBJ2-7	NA	TGTGCCAGCAGCCGCACAGGGTTCAACGAGCAGTACTTC	CASSRTGFNEQYF
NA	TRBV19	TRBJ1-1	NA	TGTGCCAGTAGTATAGGTGACGGCACTGAAGCTTTCTTT	CASSIGDGTEAFF
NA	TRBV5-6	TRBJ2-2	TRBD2	TGTGCCAGCAGCGGTAGGCTAGCGGCGAACACCGGGGAGCTGTTTTTT	CASSGRLAANTGELFF
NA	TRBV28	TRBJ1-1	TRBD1	TGTGCCAGCAGTTTAGGGACAGTCGAAGCTTTCTTT	CASSLGTVEAFF
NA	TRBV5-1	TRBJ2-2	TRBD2	TGCGCCAGCAGCTCCGGGCCGCTAGCGGTCGCGAACACCGGGGAGCTGTTTTTT	CASSSGPLAVANTGELFF
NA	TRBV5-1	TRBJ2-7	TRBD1	TGCGCCAGCAGCGAGGGGACAGGCAGGTACGAGCAGTACTTC	CASSEGTGRYEQYF
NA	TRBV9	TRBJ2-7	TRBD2	TGTGCCAGCAGCGTAGGTGCGGGAGGGCCCCACGAGCAGTACTTC	CASSVGAGGPHEQYF